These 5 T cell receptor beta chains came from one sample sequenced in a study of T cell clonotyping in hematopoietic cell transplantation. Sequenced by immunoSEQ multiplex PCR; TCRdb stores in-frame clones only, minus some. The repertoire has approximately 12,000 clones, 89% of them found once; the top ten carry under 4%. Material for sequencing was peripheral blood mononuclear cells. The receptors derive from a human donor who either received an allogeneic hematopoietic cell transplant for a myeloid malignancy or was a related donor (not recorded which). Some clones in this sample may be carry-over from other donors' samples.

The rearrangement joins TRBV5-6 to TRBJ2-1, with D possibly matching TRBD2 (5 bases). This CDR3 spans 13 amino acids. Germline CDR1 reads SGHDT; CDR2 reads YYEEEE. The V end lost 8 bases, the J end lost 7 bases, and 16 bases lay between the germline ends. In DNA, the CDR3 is TGTGCCAGGCTGCGGGCGTCCTCAAATGAGCAGTTCTTC. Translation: CARLRASSNEQFF.

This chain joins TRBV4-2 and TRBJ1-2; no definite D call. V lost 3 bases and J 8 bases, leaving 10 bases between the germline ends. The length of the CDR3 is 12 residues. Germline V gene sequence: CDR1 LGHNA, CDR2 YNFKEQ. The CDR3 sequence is CASSHWGMGYTF. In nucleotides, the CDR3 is TGTGCCAGCAGCCACTGGGGAATGGGCTACACCTTC.

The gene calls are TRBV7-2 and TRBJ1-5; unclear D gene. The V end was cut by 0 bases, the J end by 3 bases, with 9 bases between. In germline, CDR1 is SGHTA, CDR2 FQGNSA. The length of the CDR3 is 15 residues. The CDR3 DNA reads TGTGCCAGCAGCTTAGCGCCCAGTCCCAATCAGCCCCAGCATTTT. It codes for CASSLAPSPNQPQHF.

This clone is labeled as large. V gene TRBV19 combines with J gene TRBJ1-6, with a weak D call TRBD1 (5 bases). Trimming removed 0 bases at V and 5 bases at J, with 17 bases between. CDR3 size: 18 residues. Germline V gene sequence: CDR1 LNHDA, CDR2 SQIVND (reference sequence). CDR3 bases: TGTGCCAGTAGTATAGATTTTTTAGGGGCAGCAGATAATTCACCCCTCCACTTT. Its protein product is CASSIDFLGAADNSPLHF.

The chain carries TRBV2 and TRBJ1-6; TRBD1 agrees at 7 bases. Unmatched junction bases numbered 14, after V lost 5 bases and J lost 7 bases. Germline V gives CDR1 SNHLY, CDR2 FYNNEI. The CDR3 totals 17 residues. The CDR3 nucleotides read TGTGCCAGCAGTCGGCCGGGACAGTCAAGTTCCAATTCACCCCTCCACTTT. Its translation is CASSRPGQSSSNSPLHF. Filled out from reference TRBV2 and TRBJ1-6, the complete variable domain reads EPEVTQTPSHQVTQMGQEVILRCVPISNHLYFYWYRQILGQKVEFLVSFYNNEISEKSEIFDDQFSVERPDGSNFTLKIRSTKLEDSAMYFCASSRPGQSSSNSPLHFGNGTRLTVT.